The T cell receptor beta chain described here comes from a study of identical twins' blood T cells. Study overall: Around 50 million reads came from around twelve libraries, six alpha, six beta.

A previously described protocol, modified, built RNA-based TCR cDNA libraries. MiXCR, applied by TCRdb to the 5' RACE reads, yields one record per CDR3 protein. The sample yields 350,000 to 450,000 distinct CDR3 sequences, roughly 27% seen once. From germline, CDR1 is DFQATT and CDR2 SNEGSKA (reference sequence). V was pared by 6 bases and J by 5 bases, with 9 bases of the junction left unmatched. The CDR3 is 13 residues long. This clonotype was counted a single time. The donors were healthy female monozygous twins, three pairs in total. The sequence was collected from a woman aged 18-49 years in good health. V and J are TRBV20-1 and TRBJ2-7; 8 bases match TRBD1. Material for sequencing was PBMCs. CDR3 coding DNA: TGCAGTGCACCGAGACAGGGGTCTGACGAGCAGTACTTC. It encodes CSAPRQGSDEQYF.